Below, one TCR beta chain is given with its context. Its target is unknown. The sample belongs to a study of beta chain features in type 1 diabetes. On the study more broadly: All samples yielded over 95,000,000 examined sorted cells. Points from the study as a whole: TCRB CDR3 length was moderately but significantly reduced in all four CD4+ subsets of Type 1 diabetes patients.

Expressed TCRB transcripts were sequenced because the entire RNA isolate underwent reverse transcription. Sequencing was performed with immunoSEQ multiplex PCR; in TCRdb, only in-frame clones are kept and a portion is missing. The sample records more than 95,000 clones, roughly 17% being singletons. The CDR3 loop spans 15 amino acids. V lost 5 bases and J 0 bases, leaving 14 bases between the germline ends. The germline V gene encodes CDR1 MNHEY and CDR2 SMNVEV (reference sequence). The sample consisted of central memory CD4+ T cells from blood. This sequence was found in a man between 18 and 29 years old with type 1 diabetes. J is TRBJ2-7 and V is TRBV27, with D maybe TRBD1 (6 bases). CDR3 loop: CASSRSGTLSYEQYF. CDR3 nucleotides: TGTGCCAGCAGTAGATCCGGGACACTCTCCTACGAGCAGTACTTC.